This T cell receptor beta chain originates from a study of graft-versus-host responses after intestinal transplantation. The wider study: All recipients were given anti-thymocyte globulin induction, and tacrolimus and steroids were then administered for 2 to 4 years.

Notes on the study in general: Peak GvH clone levels in circulation were associated with early post-transplant HvG declines. Detected in recipient marrow were GvH clones, some of which were first observed in ileum or blood. Within allografts, high graft-versus-host to host-versus-graft clonal ratios were seen among patients with graft-donor T cell macrochimerism.

From germline, CDR1 is SGHVS and CDR2 FNYEAQ. Trimming took 4 bases from V and 3 from J; bases not matched to a gene: 9. The CDR3 loop spans 16 amino acids. Assay: immunoSEQ multiplex PCR; the TCRdb copy retains only in-frame clones and omits some. The repertoire has approximately 79,000 clones, roughly 80% of them found once; the top ten carry approximately 0.78%. Details on this clone: Its target is unknown.

The V gene is TRBV7-6, the J gene TRBJ2-3, with TRBD1 matching over 8 bases. The sequenced sample was unstimulated CD4+ T cells sorted from spleen or lymph node cells, obtained before intestinal transplant. This TCR was sampled from a human donor who received an intestinal transplant. This CDR3 is CASSSRQGSWTDTQYF. In nucleotides, the CDR3 is TGTGCCAGCAGCTCCCGACAGGGGAGCTGGACAGATACGCAGTATTTT.